This T cell receptor beta chain was identified during a study of T cells in Graves' hyperthyroidism and ophthalmopathy. Looking at the study overall: Any treatment followed the collection of peripheral blood at initial diagnosis. Regarding the study as a whole: Most expanded thyroid clonotypes above 0.001 recurred in blood.

RNA transcripts provided the source from which TCR beta CDR3 regions were amplified. A set of HTBI primers served as the primers for a first-round RT-PCR of the TCR CDR3. TCRdb independently ran MiXCR on the multiplex PCR reads; one entry per CDR3 protein. The table lists 150,000 to 200,000 distinct CDR3 sequences, 9.4% of them singletons. In the case of this clonotype: Its target is unknown.

In germline, CDR1 is MDHEN, CDR2 SYDVKM. V gave up 2 bases and J gave up 0 bases, with 8 bases separating them. There are 16 residues in the CDR3. A patient was excluded if there was uncontrolled infection, other autoimmune disease, pregnancy or lactation. Predating any ophthalmopathy symptoms, the blood sample was taken at first hyperthyroidism diagnosis. This clonotype was sampled from a woman younger than 30 with Graves' hyperthyroidism that later progressed to Graves' ophthalmopathy. The sample was blood. V gene TRBV28 combines with J gene TRBJ1-6; D possibly corresponds to TRBD1 (5 bases). As DNA, the CDR3 is TGTGCCAGCAGTTTAGGGGCGGACTCCTATAATTCACCCCTCCACTTT. It encodes CASSLGADSYNSPLHF.